This T cell receptor beta chain was sequenced for a study of T cell repertoires in cytomegalovirus infection. Overall study: Use of recently identified HLA-C-restricted and well-studied HLA-B-restricted CMV epitopes was part of the study. From public TCR beta signatures came an indication of both CMV infection and matching HLA type. Study-wide results and limits: Carriage of CMV together with the relevant HLA was identifiable through cumulative public TCR beta family frequency. Dominating the ex vivo response were TCR beta clonotypes that were CMV-specific and HLA-C-restricted.

The CDR3 spans 13 residues. From germline, CDR1 is SGHTA and CDR2 FQGNSA. Trimming pared 5 bases from V and 7 bases from J, leaving 12 bases between. TCRdb recomputed calls from the reads with MiXCR, one row per CDR3 protein. The sample shows under 850,000 distinct CDR3 sequences, around 30% of them seen only once. This clonotype was seen repeatedly, ten times or more. Its matching antigen is unknown. The material sequenced was cultured PBMCs, taken from culture after CMV antigen stimulation. The TCR sequence derives from a human donor in good health (CMV status not recorded). Some clones in this sample may be carry-over from other donors' samples. V usage is TRBV7-2 and J usage is TRBJ2-1; D gene unclear. The CDR3 reads CASSLVIENEQFF. DNA of the CDR3: TGTGCCAGCAGCCTAGTCATTGAGAATGAGCAGTTCTTC.